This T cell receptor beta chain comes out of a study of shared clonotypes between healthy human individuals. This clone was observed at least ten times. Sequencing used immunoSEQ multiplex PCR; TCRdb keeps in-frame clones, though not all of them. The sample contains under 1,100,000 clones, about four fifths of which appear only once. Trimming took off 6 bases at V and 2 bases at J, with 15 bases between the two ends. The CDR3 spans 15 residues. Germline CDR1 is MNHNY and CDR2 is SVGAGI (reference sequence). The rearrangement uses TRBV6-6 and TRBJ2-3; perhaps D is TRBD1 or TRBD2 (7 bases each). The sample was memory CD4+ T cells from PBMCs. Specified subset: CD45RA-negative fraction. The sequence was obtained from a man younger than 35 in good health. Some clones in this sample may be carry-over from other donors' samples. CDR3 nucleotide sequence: TGTGCCAGCAGCCCAGGGGGGGGTCTCACAGATACGCAGTATTTT. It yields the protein CASSPGGGLTDTQYF.